The 5 T cell receptor beta chains below all came from one sample that was sequenced in a study of cytomegalovirus exposure and HLA in healthy donors. 13 Jbeta primers and 60 Vbeta primers were used for the PCR. Profiling relied on immunoSEQ multiplex PCR, and the TCRdb table lists in-frame clones only, not all of them. The repertoire includes around 130,000 clones, roughly 85% of them detected once, and roughly 1.2% sits in the top ten. The sequenced material came from PBMCs. The receptors here all came from a boy between 10 and 17 years old in good health and CMV-seronegative.

The CDR3 protein is CASSVQQSDTQYF. CDR3 nucleotide sequence: TGTGCCAGCAGCGTACAACAGTCGGATACGCAGTATTTT. The chain employs TRBV9 and TRBJ2-3; no clear D gene. The CDR3 is 13 amino acids. The germline V and J ends were trimmed by 1 base and 6 bases, with 9 bases remaining between them. Germline assignment: CDR1 SGDLS and CDR2 YYNGEE.

This rearrangement joins TRBV4-1 to TRBJ2-5, with D hard to call. Germline V gene sequence: CDR1 MGHRA, CDR2 YSYEKL. V was clipped by 0 bases and J by 1 base, with 15 bases between them. The CDR3 has 17 residues. CDR3 in DNA: TGCGCCAGCAGCCAAGAAGGTCTCGCAGCTAGCCAAGAGACCCAGTACTTC. Its translation: CASSQEGLAASQETQYF.

The gene calls are TRBV5-1 and TRBJ1-1; D unresolved. Trimming took off 3 bases at V and 1 base at J, with 4 bases between the two ends. The CDR3 runs to 12 residues. Germline V gene data show CDR1 as SGHRS and CDR2 as YFSETQ. The CDR3 here is CASSSGNTEAFF. DNA for the CDR3: TGCGCCAGCAGCTCCGGGAACACTGAAGCTTTCTTT.

The gene calls are TRBV30 and TRBJ2-7; 11 nucleotides agree with TRBD2. Germline CDR1 and CDR2: GTSNPN and SVGIG (reference sequence). With V trimmed by 2 bases and J by 2 bases, 11 bases remained unmatched. CDR3 length equals 17 residues. The CDR3 spells CAWSPHDRLAGTYEQYF. Here the CDR3 DNA reads TGTGCCTGGAGTCCTCACGACCGACTAGCGGGGACCTACGAGCAGTACTTC.

CDR3 sequence: CASSQGLAGPNNEQFF. CDR3 nucleotides: TGTGCCAGCAGCCAAGGACTAGCGGGACCTAACAATGAGCAGTTCTTC. The gene calls are TRBV14 and TRBJ2-1; 11 bases line up with TRBD2. Trimming cost V 1 base and J 5 bases; bases outside gene matches: 4. The CDR3 sequence is 16 residues long. Germline-derived CDR1 and CDR2 are SGHDN and FVKESK.